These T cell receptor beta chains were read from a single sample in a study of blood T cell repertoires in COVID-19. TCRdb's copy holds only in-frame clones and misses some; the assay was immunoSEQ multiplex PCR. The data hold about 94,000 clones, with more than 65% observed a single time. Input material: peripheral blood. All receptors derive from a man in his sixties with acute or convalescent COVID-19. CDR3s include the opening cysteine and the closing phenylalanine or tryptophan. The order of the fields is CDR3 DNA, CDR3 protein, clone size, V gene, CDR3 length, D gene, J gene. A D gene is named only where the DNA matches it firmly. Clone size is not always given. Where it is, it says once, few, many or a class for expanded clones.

TGTGCCAGCTTGGACAGGGTAGGGGCTGAAGCTTTCTTT CASLDRVGAEAFF . TRBV2 13 TRBD1 TRBJ1-1
TGTGCCAGCAGTTCCAGGGGTAGGAGCTATGGCTACACCTTC CASSSRGRSYGYTF . TRBV28 14 . TRBJ1-2
TGTGCCAGCAGCTTGGACGGGTTTAGCACAGATACGCAGTATTTT CASSLDGFSTDTQYF once TRBV5-8 15 . TRBJ2-3
TGTGCCAGCTCACCAGCAGGAAATCAGCCCCAGCATTTT CASSPAGNQPQHF . TRBV18 13 . TRBJ1-5
TGTGCCAGCAGCCACGGACTTTACGAGCAGTACTTC CASSHGLYEQYF . TRBV3-1/TRBV3-2 12 . TRBJ2-7
TGTGCCAGCAGCTTGGCAGGGGAAAACATTCAGTACTTC CASSLAGENIQYF . TRBV5-4 13 . TRBJ2-4
TGTGCCAGCAGTCTGCTGGGCGGGGGGGCTATTACGGAGACCCAGTACTTC CASSLLGGGAITETQYF . TRBV2 17 TRBD2 TRBJ2-5
TGCGCCAGCAGCCAAGAGGGACAGGGAGTAAAACTGTTTTTT CASSQEGQGVKLFF once TRBV4-3 14 TRBD1 TRBJ1-4
TGTGCCAGCGGGGGACAGGGGAGCACAGATACGCAGTATTTT CASGGQGSTDTQYF . TRBV6-5 14 TRBD1 TRBJ2-3
TGTGCCACCAGCAGAGATATAGACCGGGGAGCTTTCTTT CATSRDIDRGAFF few TRBV15 13 . TRBJ1-1
TGTGCCAGCAGTCTGAGGGGGTGGAACAATCAGCCCCAGCATTTT CASSLRGWNNQPQHF . TRBV2 15 . TRBJ1-5
TGTGCCAGCAGCTTACTAGGTGGCGACACCGGGGAGCTGTTTTTT CASSLLGGDTGELFF . TRBV13 15 . TRBJ2-2
TGCGCCAGCAGCCCGGGACAGCATAGCAATCAGCCCCAGCATTTT CASSPGQHSNQPQHF . TRBV5-1 15 TRBD1 TRBJ1-5